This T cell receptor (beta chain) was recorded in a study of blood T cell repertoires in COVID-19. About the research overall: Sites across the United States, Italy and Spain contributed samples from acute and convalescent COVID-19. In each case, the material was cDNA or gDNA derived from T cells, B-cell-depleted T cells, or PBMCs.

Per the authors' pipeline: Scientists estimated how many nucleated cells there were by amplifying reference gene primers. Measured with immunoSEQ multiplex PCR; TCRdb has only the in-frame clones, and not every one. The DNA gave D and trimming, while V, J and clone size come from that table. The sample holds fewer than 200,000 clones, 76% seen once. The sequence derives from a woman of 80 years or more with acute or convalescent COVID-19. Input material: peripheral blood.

The CDR3 here is CASSYVGVGTNEKLFF. In DNA, the CDR3 is TGTGCCAGCAGTTACGTCGGGGTAGGAACTAATGAAAAACTGTTTTTT. The chain has TRBV6-5 and TRBJ1-4; D uncertain. CDR3 length equals 16 residues. Germline V CDR1 and CDR2: MNHEY, SVGAGI. Trimming left V 2 bases short and J 1 base short, with 11 bases between.